The following is a T cell receptor beta chain sequence with its context. Its antigen remains unknown. This CDR3 contains 20 residues. The germline CDR1 and CDR2 sequences are MDHEN and SYDVKM. Molecular identifiers with 6-nucleotide sample barcodes were added during cDNA synthesis via template switching. TCRdb reanalyzed the 5' RACE reads, giving one entry per CDR3 protein sequence and no DNA. The listing records 400,000 to 500,000 distinct CDR3 sequences. The sample originates from a study of monozygotic twins with inflammatory bowel disease. Study results and caveats: Varying immunosuppressive regimens may have increased patient repertoire variability.

The origin of this receptor is a human donor with ulcerative colitis or Crohn's disease, or a healthy co-twin of an affected twin (not recorded which). Material: blood. The chain has TRBV28 and TRBJ2-1; TCRdb selects TRBD1, and the lack of DNA leaves this call unchecked. The CDR3: CASSLEAFRGRKTVYNEQFF.